One TCR beta chain is described in this entry. Its matching antigen is unknown. The record originates from a study of T-cell reconstitution after alpha-beta-depleted transplantation in children. Study results and limitations: Day-60 TCRbeta diversity that was high in some patients was derived from surviving recipient T cells and thymic progenitors. Expanded graft clones, several hundred of them, were reportedly the source of alpha-beta T cells about two months after transplant. From newly produced T cells came most of the T-cell counts and diversity one year after transplant.

During its preparation, the TCRbeta library received unique molecular identifiers. Via MiXCR, TCRdb re-called the PCR reads, giving one row per CDR3 protein. Of hundreds of thousands of distinct CDR3 sequences in the sample, less than 9.5% were seen once. Germline V CDR1 and CDR2: MNHNS, SASEGT. The CDR3 is 12 amino acids. V lost 8 bases and J 6 bases, leaving 10 bases between the germline ends. The TCR comes from a female patient between 2 and 15 years old who had a stem cell transplant for Fanconi anemia, so the T cells may come from the graft donor. This chain uses TRBV6-1 with TRBJ2-2; possibly TRBD1 for D (6 bases). This specimen was peripheral blood, taken 360 days after TCRalphabeta/CD19-depleted stem cell transplant. The CDR3 DNA follows: TGTGCCAGCCAGGGGCGGTCCGGGGAGCTGTTTTTT. Protein: CASQGRSGELFF.